The 20 T cell receptor beta chains presented below share a single source sample, sequenced in a study of T-cell reconstitution after alpha-beta-depleted transplantation in children. Unique molecular identifiers were incorporated when the TCRbeta library was constructed. TCRdb itself ran the PCR reads through MiXCR, one entry per CDR3 protein. The sample lists roughly 350,000 distinct CDR3 sequences, 10% occurring once. The sequences come from PBMCs from the stem cell graft donor, collected from the stem cell graft. Source of these receptors: a human donor who donated a stem cell graft to a child with acute lymphoblastic leukemia.

This clonotype has a handful of counts. The CDR3 protein is CSARDVASSFSGYTF. For the CDR3, the DNA is TGCAGTGCTAGAGATGTGGCGAGCTCCTTTTCTGGCTACACCTTC. The chain has TRBV20-1 and TRBJ1-2; D gene ambiguous. There are 15 residues in the CDR3. V gave up 0 bases and J gave up 7 bases, with 18 bases separating them. Germline-derived CDR1 and CDR2 are DFQATT and SNEGSKA (reference sequence).

The J gene is TRBJ2-1, the V gene TRBV4-1; 10 bases align to TRBD2. Germline CDR1 MGHRA, CDR2 YSYEKL. The CDR3 has 17 residues. V dropped 0 bases and J dropped 6; count of bases not matched to a gene: 8. The DNA for the CDR3 is TGCGCCAGCAGCCAAGACCACCCTAGCGGGAGTGCCAATGAGCAGTTCTTC. Translation gives CASSQDHPSGSANEQFF.

V and J are TRBV7-9 and TRBJ2-7; D is uncertain. Germline V CDR1 and CDR2: SEHNR, FQNEAQ (reference sequence). The CDR3 runs 13 residues. Trimming stripped 2 bases from V and 4 bases from J, with 9 bases between. The CDR3 protein is CASSLSPEYEQYF. In DNA, the CDR3 is TGTGCCAGCAGCTTAAGCCCGGAATACGAGCAGTACTTC.

This chain joins TRBV7-2 and TRBJ2-3; 7 nucleotides align to TRBD2. CDR1 is SGHTA and CDR2 is FQGNSA in the germline V gene. There are 15 residues in the CDR3. Losses at the gene ends were 5 bases for V and 0 bases for J; bases not matched to a gene: 5. In DNA form, the CDR3 reads TGTGCCAGCAGCCGAAAAGCGGGAAGCACAGATACGCAGTATTTT. Encoded protein: CASSRKAGSTDTQYF.

This clonotype was observed at least ten times. The rearrangement links TRBV12-3 or TRBV12-4 to TRBJ2-5, with D perhaps TRBD2 (6 bases). The CDR3 extends over 14 amino acids. Trimming shortened V by 4 bases and J by 4 bases, and 13 bases separated the two germline ends. CDR3 DNA sequence: TGTGCCAGCAGTTATTTGGGAGGAAGAGAGACCCAGTACTTC. Its translation is CASSYLGGRETQYF.

A remark on this clonotype: This sequence may be a read error, since a much larger clone differs from it by one base. The chain joins TRBV2 to TRBJ2-3; the D call may be TRBD1 or TRBD2 (5 bases each). The CDR3 length is 12 residues. Trimming took off 6 bases at V and 2 bases at J, with 6 bases between the two ends. Germline V gene data show CDR1 as SNHLY and CDR2 as FYNNEI. CDR3 protein: CASRGDTDTQYF. CDR3 DNA sequence: TGTGCCAGCAGGGGGGACACAGATACGCAGTATTTT.

This clonotype has a handful of counts. V gene TRBV27 combines with J gene TRBJ1-1, with TRBD1 identical over 8 bases. V was clipped by 4 bases and J by 4 bases; unmatched bases: 8. Germline loops: CDR1 MNHEY, CDR2 SMNVEV (reference sequence). The CDR3 has 15 amino acids. This CDR3 reads CASSSTSDRVTEAFF. As DNA, the CDR3 is TGTGCCAGCAGTTCGACTTCGGACAGGGTCACTGAAGCTTTCTTT.

With respect to this clonotype: A read error may account for a junction end that differs from germline. V gene TRBV3-1 combines with J gene TRBJ2-4; 9 bases align to TRBD2. Germline CDR1 is LGHDT and CDR2 is YNNKEL (reference sequence). The CDR3 runs to 18 residues. Written as DNA, the CDR3 is TGTGCCCGCAGTTTACTTGCGGGAGGGCCGGTAGCCAAAAACATTCAGTACTTC. Its protein product is CARSLLAGGPVAKNIQYF.

The chain couples TRBV3-1 to TRBJ2-7, with TRBD2 as a possible D gene (5 bases). The V and J ends lost 4 bases and 3 bases respectively, with 19 bases between them. CDR1 is LGHDT, CDR2 YNNKEL, per germline (reference sequence). This CDR3 has 16 residues. CDR3 residues: CASSPIPGLTHYEQYF. CDR3 nucleotides: TGTGCCAGCAGCCCTATACCCGGACTCACCCACTACGAGCAGTACTTC.

There are a few counts of this clonotype. V and J are TRBV28 and TRBJ2-2; 11 bases are shared with TRBD2. CDR1 and CDR2 from the germline V gene are MDHEN and SYDVKM. The ends lost 7 bases at V and 5 bases at J; junction bases unmatched: 12. The CDR3 covers 17 residues. Here the CDR3 reads CASTLRLAGGLTGELFF. CDR3 sequence (DNA): TGTGCCAGCACCCTGAGGCTAGCGGGAGGCTTAACCGGGGAGCTGTTTTTT.

The chain employs TRBV7-6 and TRBJ2-5; 12 bases are shared with TRBD2. The ends lost 6 bases at V and 2 bases at J; junction bases unmatched: 4. The CDR3 extends over 15 amino acids. Per the germline V gene, CDR1 is SGHVS and CDR2 is FNYEAQ. DNA of the CDR3: TGTGCCAGCAGTAGGCTAGCGGGAGGGCAAGAGACCCAGTACTTC. Translation gives CASSRLAGGQETQYF.

Only one count was recorded for this clonotype. Given a much more abundant clone one base away, this may be a read error. V is TRBV28 and J is TRBJ2-3; 9 bases match TRBD1. This CDR3 is 16 amino acids long. Germline V gene lookup returns CDR1 MDHEN and CDR2 SYDVKM. DNA of the CDR3: TGTGACAGCAGAGGGGGACAGGGCCCTTACACAGATACGCAGTATTTT. This sequence encodes CDSRGGQGPYTDTQYF.

This clonotype was detected only a few times. This chain uses TRBV18 with TRBJ1-1; 7 nucleotides agree with TRBD1. The CDR3 length is 13 residues. Germline CDR1 reads KGHSH; CDR2 reads LQKENI. V lost 3 bases to trimming and J lost 5 bases; unmatched junction nucleotides: 3. The CDR3 DNA reads TGTGCCAGCTCACCCCAGGGGGTGACTGAAGCTTTCTTT. This gives the protein CASSPQGVTEAFF. Full variable domain (outside the CDR3, taken from reference TRBV18 and TRBJ1-1): NAGVMQNPRHLVRRRGQEARLRCSPMKGHSHVYWYRQLPEEGLKFMVYLQKENIIDESGMPKERFSAEFPKEGPSILRIQQVVRGDSAAYFCASSPQGVTEAFFGQGTRLTVV.

This clonotype turned up a few times. This chain uses TRBV20-1 with TRBJ2-5; 11 bases map to TRBD1. With V trimmed by 5 bases and J by 4 bases, 15 bases remained unmatched. CDR3 size: 17 residues. CDR1 and CDR2 from the germline V gene are DFQATT and SNEGSKA (reference sequence). CDR3 nucleotide sequence: TGCAGTGCTTCCGGGACAGGGGGAGACATAATAGGAGAGACCCAGTACTTC. Translated, it gives CSASGTGGDIIGETQYF.

This clonotype was counted a few times. This rearrangement joins TRBV30 to TRBJ1-1; D uncertain. CDR1 and CDR2 from the germline V gene are GTSNPN and SVGIG (reference sequence). V lost 3 bases and J lost 1, with 15 bases in between. The CDR3 contains 15 residues. CDR3: CAWSASGRGNTEAFF. Written as DNA, the CDR3 is TGTGCCTGGAGCGCAAGTGGGCGTGGGAACACTGAAGCTTTCTTT.

In this sample, this clonotype turned up a few times. V gene TRBV4-3 combines with J gene TRBJ1-1; 8 nucleotides match TRBD1. The germline V gene has CDR1 LGHNA and CDR2 YSLEER. Trimming took 0 bases from V and 0 from J; bases not matched to a gene: 15. The CDR3 extends over 20 amino acids. The CDR3 region is CASSQDGPRGQGSMNTEAFF. DNA for the CDR3: TGCGCCAGCAGCCAAGATGGTCCCAGGGGGCAAGGTTCTATGAACACTGAAGCTTTCTTT.

This clonotype showed up just a few times. This rearrangement joins TRBV11-1 to TRBJ2-3; 7 bases map to TRBD1. Looked up from germline, CDR1 is SGHAT and CDR2 is FQDESV (reference sequence). The CDR3 is 15 amino acids. With 5 bases clipped from V and 1 base from J, the junction kept 6 bases outside the gene matches. The DNA of the CDR3 is TGTGCCAGCAGCCCCGACAGGGTTGGCACAGATACGCAGTATTTT. It translates to CASSPDRVGTDTQYF.

The genes are TRBV28 and TRBJ2-7, with D possibly matching TRBD2 (5 bases). The CDR3 consists of 13 residues. V lost 8 bases and J 2 bases, leaving 13 bases between the germline ends. CDR1 and CDR2 (germline): MDHEN, SYDVKM. Here the CDR3 reads CASENTGTYEQYF. Here the CDR3 DNA reads TGTGCCAGCGAAAACACCGGGACCTACGAGCAGTACTTC.

The sample holds many counts of this clonotype. The genes are TRBV29-1 and TRBJ1-1, with D uncertain. V was shortened by 7 bases and J by 6 bases, with 15 bases between the two germline ends. The germline V gene has CDR1 SQVTM and CDR2 ANQGSEA. The CDR3 spans 12 residues. For the CDR3, the DNA is TGCAGCGGTGCCAAGGTTGCATCTGAAGCTTTCTTT. Translating it yields CSGAKVASEAFF. Based on the CDR3 plus reference TRBV29-1 and TRBJ1-1, the full variable domain is SAVISQKPSRDICQRGTSLTIQCQVDSQVTMMFWYRQQPGQSLTLIATANQGSEATYESGFVIDKFPISRPNLTFSTLTVSNMSPEDSSIYLCSGAKVASEAFFGQGTRLTVV.

This clonotype has at least ten counts. J is TRBJ2-2 and V is TRBV20-1; 7 nucleotides line up with TRBD1. Germline assignment: CDR1 DFQATT and CDR2 SNEGSKA (reference sequence). The trim removed 4 bases at V and 2 bases at J, leaving 10 bases unmatched. This CDR3 is built from 16 residues. CDR3 nucleotides: TGCAGTGCTAAGATTAAGAGGGGGCTCAACACCGGGGAGCTGTTTTTT. Its protein product is CSAKIKRGLNTGELFF.